One and the same sample provided the 29 T cell receptor beta chains below, sequenced in a study of T cell responses to AZD1222 COVID-19 vaccine. Profiled with immunoSEQ multiplex PCR; TCRdb holds only in-frame clones, not every one. The sample has around 220,000 clones, around 94% seen once; the top ten hold around 1.7%. Sample: peripheral blood, taken 28 days after the second dose of the MenACWY control vaccine. The receptors here all came from an adult who received the MenACWY meningococcal vaccine as a control.

The J gene is TRBJ2-7, the V gene TRBV30; a weak D match, TRBD2 (5 bases). Deletions cut 1 base from V and 0 bases from J, with 13 bases between. Germline values: CDR1 GTSNPN, CDR2 SVGIG (reference sequence). The length of the CDR3 is 15 residues. DNA of the CDR3: TGTGCCTGGAGTGGAAGCGGACCAAGCTCCTACGAGCAGTACTTC. It translates to CAWSGSGPSSYEQYF.

The V call is TRBV5-1, the J call TRBJ1-3; D is unclear. CDR1 and CDR2 from the germline V gene are SGHRS and YFSETQ. Trimming removed 0 bases from V and 0 bases from J, with 7 bases in between. The CDR3 totals 15 residues. Here the CDR3 DNA reads TGCGCCAGCAGCTTGGTAGGTCCCTCTGGAAACACCATATATTTT. Its translation: CASSLVGPSGNTIYF.

The gene calls are TRBV30 and TRBJ1-1; 12 nucleotides line up with TRBD1. The ends lost 5 bases at V and 0 bases at J; junction bases unmatched: 7. In germline, CDR1 is GTSNPN, CDR2 SVGIG (reference sequence). The CDR3 spans 16 residues. Here the CDR3 DNA reads TGTGCCTGGGGGGACAGGGGGCCTTTAATGAACACTGAAGCTTTCTTT. As protein: CAWGDRGPLMNTEAFF. Drawing the rest from reference TRBV30 and TRBJ1-1, the complete variable domain is SQTIHQWPATLVQPVGSPLSLECTVEGTSNPNLYWYRQAAGRGLQLLFYSVGIGQISSEVPQNLSASRPQDRQFILSSKKLLLSDSGFYLCAWGDRGPLMNTEAFFGQGTRLTVV.

This chain connects TRBV7-8 to TRBJ2-7, with 7 bases lining up with TRBD2. Trimming at V came to 0 bases and at J to 0 bases, leaving 8 bases not matched to a gene. CDR3 size: 17 residues. Germline V gene data show CDR1 as SGHVS and CDR2 as FQNEAQ. The CDR3 reads CASSLAGPGTNSYEQYF. The CDR3 bases are TGTGCCAGCAGCTTAGCGGGCCCCGGGACTAACTCCTACGAGCAGTACTTC.

This rearrangement joins TRBV18 to TRBJ2-3, with D perhaps matching TRBD2 (5 bases). Germline V CDR1 and CDR2: KGHSH, LQKENI. The CDR3 runs 16 residues. V shed 1 base and J shed 6 bases, with 17 bases lying between them. The CDR3: CASSPQYIGERDTQYF. As DNA, the CDR3 is TGTGCCAGCTCACCACAATACATCGGGGAGCGGGATACGCAGTATTTT.

This chain links TRBV7-9 with TRBJ2-7; 7 bases are shared with TRBD1. This CDR3 has 14 residues. Trimming removed 5 bases from V and 7 bases from J; junction bases left unmatched: 11. The germline V gene encodes CDR1 SEHNR and CDR2 FQNEAQ (reference sequence). CDR3 in DNA: TGTGCCAGCAGCGCGAATGAGGGGGCAAGAGAGCAGTACTTC. It encodes CASSANEGAREQYF.

This chain connects TRBV10-3 to TRBJ1-2; D unclear. Germline V lookup: CDR1 ENHRY, CDR2 SYGVKD. The V end was cut by 11 bases, the J end by 4 bases, with 17 bases between. The CDR3 length is 13 residues. The CDR3 DNA sequence: TGTGCCCCTGACACCCATCAAGGCTATGGCTACACCTTC. Translated: CAPDTHQGYGYTF.

This clone was picked up a small number of times. The genes are TRBV5-1 and TRBJ2-5; D is tentatively TRBD1 or TRBD2 (5 bases each). Germline CDR1 reads SGHRS; CDR2 reads YFSETQ. The CDR3 contains 15 residues. The V and J ends lost 1 base and 5 bases respectively, with 15 bases between them. The CDR3 DNA reads TGCGCCAGCAGCTTGATCATCGGGGCCGGGGAGACCCAGTACTTC. This codes for CASSLIIGAGETQYF.

In DNA form, the CDR3 reads TGTGCCAGCAGCCAGGGAGAGGCGGCGAGTGAAAAACTGTTTTTT. It is translated as CASSQGEAASEKLFF. The chain is built from TRBV4-2 and TRBJ1-4; D gene unclear. The CDR3 has 15 residues. The germline gives CDR1 LGHNA, CDR2 YNFKEQ. Between the trimmed V and J ends, which lost 3 bases and 7 bases, there was a span of 15 bases.

The rearrangement uses TRBV28 and TRBJ2-5; 8 bases align to TRBD1. The CDR3 covers 14 residues. The trim removed 4 bases at V and 1 base at J, leaving 2 bases unmatched. Germline loops: CDR1 MDHEN, CDR2 SYDVKM. CDR3 residues: CASSSGTGQETQYF. The CDR3 coding sequence is TGTGCCAGCAGTTCGGGGACAGGCCAAGAGACCCAGTACTTC.

The chain links TRBV3-1 (or the pseudogene TRBV3-2) to TRBJ1-2; TRBD1 agrees at 8 bases. The CDR3 has 16 amino acids. The V and J ends lost 4 bases and 7 bases, in that order; junction bases with no gene match: 14. Germline CDR1 LGHDT, CDR2 YNNKEL (reference sequence). CDR3 sequence reads: CASSPLAQDRGGGYTF. The CDR3 DNA sequence: TGTGCCAGCAGCCCACTCGCTCAAGACAGGGGTGGTGGCTACACCTTC.

Comment on this clone: At the DNA level, this CDR3 is encoded by other sequences in the same sample as well. The chain joins TRBV28 to TRBJ2-7; TRBD1 matches at 8 bases. Looked up from germline, CDR1 is MDHEN and CDR2 is SYDVKM. V shed 3 bases, J shed 4 bases, and the junction held 2 bases outside the gene matches. This CDR3 is 13 amino acids long. The CDR3 protein is CASSLTGVYEQYF. Here the CDR3 DNA reads TGTGCCAGCAGTTTGACAGGGGTTTACGAGCAGTACTTC. Using reference TRBV28 and TRBJ2-7 for the parts outside the CDR3, the full variable domain is DVKVTQSSRYLVKRTGEKVFLECVQDMDHENMFWYRQDPGLGLRLIYFSYDVKMKEKGDIPEGYSVSREKKERFSLILESASTNQTSMYLCASSLTGVYEQYFGPGTRLTVT.

V and J are TRBV13 and TRBJ1-1; 9 positions match TRBD1. From germline, CDR1 is PRHDT and CDR2 FYEKMQ (reference sequence). The V gene end was trimmed by 5 bases and the J gene end by 5 bases; junction bases not matched to a gene: 9. The CDR3 covers 15 residues. The CDR3 loop reads CASSEQGARGTEAFF. CDR3 DNA sequence: TGTGCCAGCAGCGAACAGGGGGCGCGAGGGACTGAAGCTTTCTTT.

The genes are TRBV12-5 and TRBJ2-6; D perhaps matches TRBD1 (5 bases). V was cut by 3 bases and J by 0 bases, with 12 bases left in between. Germline assignment: CDR1 LGHNT and CDR2 FRNRAP. The CDR3 is made up of 17 amino acids. CDR3 sequence reads: CASGFWQGPSGANVLTF. The CDR3 region has the DNA TGTGCTAGTGGTTTCTGGCAGGGCCCCTCTGGGGCCAACGTCCTGACTTTC.

The chain recombines TRBV7-9 with TRBJ1-4; D is uncertain. CDR1 and CDR2 from the germline V gene are SEHNR and FQNEAQ (reference sequence). This CDR3 has 14 residues. The V and J ends lost 6 bases and 8 bases respectively, with 16 bases between them. The CDR3 region is CASRTGSTGEKLFF. CDR3 nucleotide sequence: TGTGCCAGCAGGACGGGATCCACGGGGGAAAAACTGTTTTTT.

The chain recombines TRBV28 with TRBJ1-1, with TRBD1 as a possible D gene (5 bases). Trimming shortened V by 3 bases and J by 6 bases, and 11 bases separated the two germline ends. CDR1 is MDHEN and CDR2 is SYDVKM in the germline V gene. CDR3 length equals 13 residues. CDR3 nucleotides: TGTGCCAGCAGTTTCCCGGGGCCGGCTGAAGCTTTCTTT. It yields the protein CASSFPGPAEAFF.

The chain links TRBV6-5 to TRBJ2-7; 7 positions match TRBD1. The J segment lost 2 bases and the V segment lost 9 bases, leaving 7 bases of the junction unmatched. CDR1 and CDR2 from the germline V gene are MNHEY and SVGAGI. The CDR3 loop spans 13 amino acids. The CDR3 reads CASSPGGPYEQYF. In DNA form, the CDR3 reads TGTGCCAGTTCTCCAGGGGGACCCTACGAGCAGTACTTC.

This rearrangement joins TRBV10-3 to TRBJ1-1, with 12 positions matching TRBD1. Trimming took 10 bases from V and 6 from J; bases not matched to a gene: 15. The CDR3 is made up of 16 amino acids. Germline V lookup: CDR1 ENHRY, CDR2 SYGVKD. The CDR3 reads CATTLLGQGARAEAFF. For the CDR3, the DNA is TGTGCCACTACTTTATTGGGACAGGGGGCGAGAGCTGAAGCTTTCTTT.

The rearrangement joins TRBV15 to TRBJ2-7, with 10 bases fitting TRBD2. Looked up from germline, CDR1 is LNHNV and CDR2 is YYDKDF (reference sequence). The junction had 9 bases not matched to a gene; V was cut back by 9 bases and J by 4 bases. The CDR3 loop spans 14 amino acids. The CDR3 here is CATAAGTSVYEQYF. The CDR3 DNA reads TGTGCCACTGCAGCCGGGACTAGCGTTTACGAGCAGTACTTC.

This clone showed up just once. This chain connects TRBV7-3 to TRBJ2-1; possibly TRBD1 for D (6 bases). The V gene lost 2 bases and the J gene lost 9 bases, with 11 bases spanning the gap. In germline, CDR1 is SGHTA, CDR2 FQGTGA. There are 13 residues in the CDR3. The CDR3 here is CASSLPGRGEQFF. CDR3 DNA sequence: TGTGCCAGCAGCTTACCAGGCAGGGGTGAGCAGTTCTTC.

CDR3 region: CASSYGGDWYNEQFF. In nucleotides, the CDR3 is TGTGCCAGCAGTTACGGGGGGGATTGGTACAATGAGCAGTTCTTC. V and J are TRBV6-6 and TRBJ2-1; 7 nucleotides line up with TRBD2. The trim removed 2 bases at V and 4 bases at J, leaving 5 bases unmatched. Germline assignment: CDR1 MNHNY and CDR2 SVGAGI (reference sequence). This CDR3 spans 15 amino acids.

The genes are TRBV6-5 and TRBJ1-1, with D possibly TRBD1 on 6 matching bases. Germline assignment: CDR1 MNHEY and CDR2 SVGAGI. This CDR3 has 14 residues. Trimming removed 8 bases at V and 1 base at J, with 14 bases between. In DNA form, the CDR3 reads TGTGCCAGCGGAGGAAGGGGGGGGAACACTGAAGCTTTCTTT. Protein sequence: CASGGRGGNTEAFF.

The rearrangement uses TRBV15 and TRBJ2-7; tentative D call: TRBD2 (6 bases). The V gene lost 0 bases and the J gene lost 3 bases, with 9 bases spanning the gap. This CDR3 contains 14 residues. CDR1 is LNHNV and CDR2 is YYDKDF in the germline V gene (reference sequence). The CDR3 sequence: CATSRDGGNYEQYF. CDR3 coding DNA: TGTGCCACCAGCAGAGATGGGGGGAACTACGAGCAGTACTTC.

The V gene is TRBV30, the J gene TRBJ2-7; D is ambiguous. There are 14 residues in the CDR3. V was clipped by 5 bases and J by 0 bases, with 14 bases between them. Germline V gives CDR1 GTSNPN, CDR2 SVGIG (reference sequence). Here the CDR3 DNA reads TGTGCCTGGGGAAGGATACTCGGCTCCTACGAGCAGTACTTC. Its protein is CAWGRILGSYEQYF.

This chain links TRBV6-5 with TRBJ2-7; D may be TRBD2 (5 bases). Germline V gene sequence: CDR1 MNHEY, CDR2 SVGAGI. V was trimmed by 7 bases and J by 7 bases, leaving 23 bases between them. This CDR3 is 15 amino acids long. The CDR3: CASTVAGPLGREQYF. In DNA, the CDR3 is TGTGCCAGCACCGTGGCGGGTCCCCTCGGACGGGAGCAGTACTTC.

This clone was recorded a few times. The chain has TRBV28 and TRBJ1-3; the D gene is possibly TRBD1 (5 bases). Germline V gene data show CDR1 as MDHEN and CDR2 as SYDVKM. The CDR3 spans 14 residues. V was pared by 3 bases and J by 1 base, with 7 bases between. The CDR3 protein is CASSLRGSGNTIYF. The CDR3 DNA is TGTGCCAGCAGTTTGAGGGGTTCTGGAAACACCATATATTTT. The complete variable domain, with remaining parts taken from reference TRBV28 and TRBJ1-3, reads DVKVTQSSRYLVKRTGEKVFLECVQDMDHENMFWYRQDPGLGLRLIYFSYDVKMKEKGDIPEGYSVSREKKERFSLILESASTNQTSMYLCASSLRGSGNTIYFGEGSWLTVV.

The rearrangement joins TRBV6-1 to TRBJ2-7; D may be TRBD2 (5 bases). Trimming stripped 3 bases from V and 0 bases from J, with 15 bases between. This CDR3 has 16 amino acids. Per the germline V gene, CDR1 is MNHNS and CDR2 is SASEGT. The CDR3 is CASSDPSFGSSYEQYF. Here the CDR3 DNA reads TGTGCCAGCAGTGATCCTAGCTTTGGGAGCTCCTACGAGCAGTACTTC.

CDR3 residues: CASSPGGRNEKLFF. The CDR3 region has the DNA TGTGCCAGTAGCCCCGGGGGGCGGAATGAAAAACTGTTTTTT. The V call is TRBV19, the J call TRBJ1-4; tentative D call: TRBD1 (6 bases). This CDR3 has 14 residues. With 6 bases removed from V and 5 bases from J, the gap between germline ends came to 13 bases. Germline V lookup: CDR1 LNHDA, CDR2 SQIVND (reference sequence).

V gene TRBV7-2 combines with J gene TRBJ2-2; 11 nucleotides line up with TRBD2. Trimming at V came to 2 bases and at J to 4 bases, leaving 3 bases not matched to a gene. Germline assignment: CDR1 SGHTA and CDR2 FQGNSA. The CDR3 sequence is 16 residues long. The CDR3 DNA follows: TGTGCCAGCAGCTTACGTCTAGCGGGAGGCACCGGGGAGCTGTTTTTT. It encodes CASSLRLAGGTGELFF. Combining the CDR3 with reference TRBV7-2 and TRBJ2-2 gives the whole variable domain GAGVSQSPSNKVTEKGKDVELRCDPISGHTALYWYRQSLGQGLEFLIYFQGNSAPDKSGLPSDRFSAERTGGSVSTLTIQRTQQEDSAVYLCASSLRLAGGTGELFFGEGSRLTVL.